Each of the 13 T cell receptor beta chains below was sequenced from the same sample in a study of shared clonotypes between healthy human individuals. The repertoire was sequenced with immunoSEQ multiplex PCR; TCRdb's copy has only in-frame clones and lacks some. The sample comprises approximately 340,000 clones, around two thirds of which are singletons, and 10% to 13% rests with the top ten. The source material was memory CD4+ T cells sorted from blood. Subset here: CD45RA-negative fraction. These TCRs come from a young man in good health.

This clone was picked up one time. The rearrangement uses TRBV6-5 and TRBJ2-1; 10 positions match TRBD2. With V trimmed by 5 bases and J by 4 bases, 5 bases remained unmatched. The CDR3 consists of 15 residues. CDR1 is MNHEY, CDR2 SVGAGI, per germline. CDR3 protein: CASSRTSGNYNEQFF. In DNA, the CDR3 is TGTGCCAGCAGTCGGACTAGCGGCAATTACAATGAGCAGTTCTTC.

This clone was found a few times. V is TRBV27 and J is TRBJ1-4; no definite D call. This CDR3 is 13 amino acids long. V was cut by 0 bases and J by 5 bases, with 4 bases left in between. CDR1 is MNHEY and CDR2 is SMNVEV in the germline V gene (reference sequence). As DNA, the CDR3 is TGTGCCAGCAGTTTATCAGGGAATGAAAAACTGTTTTTT. Translation gives CASSLSGNEKLFF.

CDR3 nucleotide sequence: TGCGCCAGCAGCCAAAGGACAGGGGGCTCGGAGACCCAGTACTTC. Amino acid sequence: CASSQRTGGSETQYF. The rearrangement uses TRBV5-1 and TRBJ2-5, with 11 positions matching TRBD1. CDR1 SGHRS and CDR2 YFSETQ come from the germline V gene. V dropped 4 bases and J dropped 5; count of bases not matched to a gene: 7. The CDR3 covers 15 residues.

The J gene is TRBJ2-1, the V gene TRBV4-3, with 13 bases identical to TRBD2. Germline lookup yields CDR1 LGHNA and CDR2 YSLEER. This CDR3 has 15 amino acids. Germline trimming cut 6 bases from V and 6 bases from J; bases unmatched to any gene: 5. The CDR3 coding sequence is TGCGCCAGCAGATCGGGACTAGCGGGAATCAATGAGCAGTTCTTC. It encodes CASRSGLAGINEQFF.

This clone has more than one count but fewer than ten. The rearrangement links TRBV5-1 to TRBJ2-7, with TRBD1 matching 7 bases. The ends lost 1 base at V and 7 bases at J; junction bases unmatched: 11. The CDR3 is made up of 15 amino acids. CDR1 and CDR2 (germline): SGHRS, YFSETQ. This CDR3 reads CASSLSARSGGEQYF. For the CDR3, the DNA is TGCGCCAGCAGCTTGTCGGCCCGGTCAGGGGGTGAGCAGTACTTC.

This chain connects TRBV7-8 to TRBJ2-7; D is unclear. The germline CDR1 and CDR2 sequences are SGHVS and FQNEAQ. The CDR3 has 13 residues. The V gene lost 1 base and the J gene lost 6 bases, with 10 bases spanning the gap. CDR3 region: CASSLGGESEQYF. The CDR3, as DNA: TGTGCCAGCAGCTTAGGGGGTGAATCCGAGCAGTACTTC.

V is TRBV2 and J is TRBJ1-1; D is possibly TRBD1 (5 bases). CDR1 is SNHLY and CDR2 is FYNNEI in the germline V gene. This CDR3 contains 13 residues. The ends were cut back, 6 bases at V and 1 base at J, with 9 bases in the middle. CDR3 in DNA: TGTGCCAGCAGCGTTACAGGGAACACTGAAGCTTTCTTT. Protein sequence: CASSVTGNTEAFF.

The V gene is TRBV19, the J gene TRBJ2-3; no reliable D call. Per germline, CDR1 LNHDA and CDR2 SQIVND (reference sequence). The CDR3 length is 11 residues. V was shortened by 5 bases and J by 13 bases, with 13 bases between the two germline ends. Here the CDR3 DNA reads TGTGCCAGTAGTTCAGGTAGATTCGAGTATTTT. This gives the protein CASSSGRFEYF.

The CDR3 spells CASSHQETQYF. The CDR3 bases are TGTGCCAGCAGTCACCAAGAGACCCAGTACTTC. The V and J genes are TRBV25-1 and TRBJ2-5; unclear D gene. Per germline, CDR1 MGHDK and CDR2 SYGVNS. The CDR3 is 11 residues long. The V gene lost 5 bases and the J gene lost 0 bases, with 1 base spanning the gap.

The chain recombines TRBV6-5 with TRBJ2-7; D is possibly TRBD1 (5 bases). Germline loops: CDR1 MNHEY, CDR2 SVGAGI. The CDR3 loop spans 15 amino acids. V was cut by 5 bases and J by 8 bases, with 22 bases left in between. CDR3 sequence reads: CASSKTVGVFSKQYF. DNA for the CDR3: TGTGCCAGCAGTAAGACAGTTGGGGTATTTAGCAAGCAGTACTTC.

This chain links TRBV11-2 with TRBJ2-1, with no clear D. Germline CDR1 is SGHAT and CDR2 is FQNNGV. The CDR3 consists of 17 residues. The V and J ends lost 1 base and 1 base respectively, with 14 bases between them. The CDR3 spells CASSLAGRKKSYNEQFF. CDR3 coding DNA: TGTGCCAGCAGCTTAGCCGGACGGAAAAAATCCTACAATGAGCAGTTCTTC. Together with reference TRBV11-2 and TRBJ2-1, the CDR3 gives the full variable domain: EAGVAQSPRYKIIEKRQSVAFWCNPISGHATLYWYQQILGQGPKLLIQFQNNGVVDDSQLPKDRFSAERLKGVDSTLKIQPAKLEDSAVYLCASSLAGRKKSYNEQFFGPGTRLTVL.

This clone was counted ten times or more. The chain uses TRBV7-9 and TRBJ2-1; 7 positions match TRBD2. Germline-derived CDR1 and CDR2 are SEHNR and FQNEAQ (reference sequence). With V trimmed by 0 bases and J by 6 bases, 17 bases remained unmatched. The CDR3 runs to 19 residues. CDR3 sequence (DNA): TGTGCCAGCAGCTTAGCGTTAGAGTGGAGTATGCGGGGGATCAATGAGCAGTTCTTC. Amino acid sequence: CASSLALEWSMRGINEQFF.

The genes are TRBV28 and TRBJ1-4; possibly TRBD1 for D (5 bases). There are 17 residues in the CDR3. Germline CDR1 MDHEN, CDR2 SYDVKM. Trimming removed 5 bases at V and 3 bases at J, with 19 bases between. CDR3 bases: TGTGCCAGCAGTCTTAACCCCGCGAAGGGACCTAATGAAAAACTGTTTTTT. This translates into CASSLNPAKGPNEKLFF.